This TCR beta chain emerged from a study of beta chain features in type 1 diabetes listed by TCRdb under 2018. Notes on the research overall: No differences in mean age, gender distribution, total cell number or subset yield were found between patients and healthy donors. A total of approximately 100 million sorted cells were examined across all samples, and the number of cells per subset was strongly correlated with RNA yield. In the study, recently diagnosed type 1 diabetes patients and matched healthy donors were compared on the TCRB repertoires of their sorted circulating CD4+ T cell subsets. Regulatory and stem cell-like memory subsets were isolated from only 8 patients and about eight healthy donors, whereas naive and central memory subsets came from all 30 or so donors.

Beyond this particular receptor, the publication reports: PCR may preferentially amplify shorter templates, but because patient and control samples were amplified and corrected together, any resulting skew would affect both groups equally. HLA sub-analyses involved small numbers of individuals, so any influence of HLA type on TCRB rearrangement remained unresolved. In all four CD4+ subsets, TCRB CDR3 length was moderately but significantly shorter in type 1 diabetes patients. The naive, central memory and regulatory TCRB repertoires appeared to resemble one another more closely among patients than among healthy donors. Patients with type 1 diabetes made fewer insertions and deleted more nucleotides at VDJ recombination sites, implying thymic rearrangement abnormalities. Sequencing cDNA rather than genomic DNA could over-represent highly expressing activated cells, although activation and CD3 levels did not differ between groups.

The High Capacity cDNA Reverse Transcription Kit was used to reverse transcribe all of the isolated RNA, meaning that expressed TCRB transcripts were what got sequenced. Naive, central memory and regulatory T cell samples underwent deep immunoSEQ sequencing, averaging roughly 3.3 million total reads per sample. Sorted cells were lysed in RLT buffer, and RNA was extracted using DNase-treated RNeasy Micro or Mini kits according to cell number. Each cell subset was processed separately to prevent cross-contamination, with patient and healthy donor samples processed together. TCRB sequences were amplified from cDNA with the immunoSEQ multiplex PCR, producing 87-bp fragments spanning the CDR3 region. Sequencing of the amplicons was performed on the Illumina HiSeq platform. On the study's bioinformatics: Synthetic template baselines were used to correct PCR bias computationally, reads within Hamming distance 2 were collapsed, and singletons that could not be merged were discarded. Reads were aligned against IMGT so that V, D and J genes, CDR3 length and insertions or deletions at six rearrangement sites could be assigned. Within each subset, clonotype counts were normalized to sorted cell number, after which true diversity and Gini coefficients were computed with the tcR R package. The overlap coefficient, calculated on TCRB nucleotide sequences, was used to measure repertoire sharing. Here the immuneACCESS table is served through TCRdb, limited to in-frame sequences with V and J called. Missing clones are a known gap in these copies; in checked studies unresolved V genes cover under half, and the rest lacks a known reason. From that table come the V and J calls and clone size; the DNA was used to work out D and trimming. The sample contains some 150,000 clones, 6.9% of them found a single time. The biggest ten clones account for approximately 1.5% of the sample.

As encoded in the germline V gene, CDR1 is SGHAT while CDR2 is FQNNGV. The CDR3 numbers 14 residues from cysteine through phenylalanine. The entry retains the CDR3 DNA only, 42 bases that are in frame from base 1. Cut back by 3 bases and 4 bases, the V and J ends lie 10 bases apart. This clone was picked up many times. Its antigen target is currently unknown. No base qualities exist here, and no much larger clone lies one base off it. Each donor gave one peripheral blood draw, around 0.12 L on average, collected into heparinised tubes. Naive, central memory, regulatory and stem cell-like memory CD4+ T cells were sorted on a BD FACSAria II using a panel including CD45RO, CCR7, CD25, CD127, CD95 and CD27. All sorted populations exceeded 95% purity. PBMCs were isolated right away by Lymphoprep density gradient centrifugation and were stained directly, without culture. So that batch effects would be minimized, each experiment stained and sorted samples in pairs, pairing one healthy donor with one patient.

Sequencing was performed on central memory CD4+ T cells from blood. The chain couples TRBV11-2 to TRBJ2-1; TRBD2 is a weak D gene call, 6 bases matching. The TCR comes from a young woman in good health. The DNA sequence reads TGTGCCAGCAGCTTCTACGGGGGATACAATGAGCAGTTCTTC. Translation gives CASSFYGGYNEQFF.